The T cell receptor beta chain under discussion was sequenced for a study of Ad26.COV2.S vaccination and SARS-CoV-2 variants. Points from the study as a whole: Analyses of TCR breadth and depth may have underestimated total T cell responses. After vaccination, substantial breadth of spike-specific CD8+ and CD4+ responses was reported.

This CDR3 comprises 15 residues. The germline V and J ends were trimmed by 4 bases and 2 bases, with 16 bases remaining between them. In germline, CDR1 is SGHNT, CDR2 YYREEE (reference sequence). Method: immunoSEQ multiplex PCR; TCRdb's copy keeps in-frame clones and lacks some. Counted here are around 350,000 clones, about 91% occurring once; the ten biggest clones make up about 3.9%. This clone was observed a handful of times. Antigen unknown. The V and J genes are TRBV5-4 and TRBJ2-7; D may correspond to TRBD1 or TRBD2 (5 bases each). Source: peripheral blood, taken after recovery from COVID-19. The clonotype comes from a human donor who had recovered from COVID-19. This CDR3 reads CASSPGLLVPYEQYF. DNA for the CDR3: TGTGCCAGCAGCCCGGGGCTCCTTGTTCCCTACGAGCAGTACTTC. Looking up the rest from reference TRBV5-4 and TRBJ2-7 gives the full variable domain: ETGVTQSPTHLIKTRGQQVTLRCSSQSGHNTVSWYQQALGQGPQFIFQYYREEENGRGNFPPRFSGLQFPNYSSELNVNALELDDSALYLCASSPGLLVPYEQYFGPGTRLTVT.